The 13 T cell receptor beta chains given below trace back to one sample, sequenced in a study of cytomegalovirus exposure and HLA in healthy donors. With 60 Vbeta and 13 Jbeta primers, the PCR was carried out. Only in-frame clones appear in the TCRdb table, and some are missing; sequencing was by immunoSEQ multiplex PCR. In the table there are approximately 200,000 clones, 80% to 85% of which are singletons. The specimen sequenced was PBMCs. The receptors derive from a boy aged 10-17 years in good health and CMV-seronegative.

The chain employs TRBV13 and TRBJ1-6; D call uncertain. V lost 2 bases, J lost 3 bases, and 8 bases lay in between. The CDR3 has 15 amino acids. The germline V gene has CDR1 PRHDT and CDR2 FYEKMQ (reference sequence). The CDR3 spells CASSLTRNYNSPLHF. CDR3 nucleotides: TGTGCCAGCAGCTTAACCAGGAACTATAATTCACCCCTCCACTTT.

The chain is built from TRBV28 and TRBJ2-5; TRBD2 might be the D (6 bases). V lost 5 bases and J lost 3, with 13 bases in between. The length of the CDR3 is 14 residues. Germline CDR1 is MDHEN and CDR2 is SYDVKM. CDR3 amino acids: CASSPRDWKETQYF. In DNA, the CDR3 is TGTGCCAGCAGTCCCCGGGACTGGAAAGAGACCCAGTACTTC.

The chain joins TRBV5-1 to TRBJ2-4, with TRBD2 matching over 7 bases. This CDR3 comprises 14 residues. CDR1 is SGHRS and CDR2 is YFSETQ in the germline V gene. Trimming at V came to 3 bases and at J to 6 bases, leaving 6 bases not matched to a gene. CDR3: CASSSGGGINIQYF. The DNA for the CDR3 is TGCGCCAGCAGCTCGGGGGGAGGGATAAACATTCAGTACTTC.

The rearrangement uses TRBV9 and TRBJ2-1; TRBD2 matches 8 bases. The V gene end was trimmed by 0 bases and the J gene end by 3 bases; junction bases not matched to a gene: 5. The CDR3 runs 16 residues. Germline V gene sequence: CDR1 SGDLS, CDR2 YYNGEE. CDR3 in amino acids: CASSVDSGTSYNEQFF. CDR3 in DNA: TGTGCCAGCAGCGTAGATAGTGGGACTAGCTACAATGAGCAGTTCTTC.

The rearrangement uses TRBV6-5 and TRBJ2-7, with 8 bases matching TRBD1. The trim removed 5 bases at V and 5 bases at J, leaving 8 bases unmatched. CDR1 is MNHEY, CDR2 SVGAGI, per germline. CDR3 length equals 14 residues. The CDR3 loop is CASSPWTGTNEQYF. CDR3 DNA sequence: TGTGCCAGCAGTCCTTGGACAGGGACGAACGAGCAGTACTTC.

This chain uses TRBV7-9 with TRBJ1-1; D gene ambiguous. The CDR3 is 12 residues long. Per the germline V gene, CDR1 is SEHNR and CDR2 is FQNEAQ (reference sequence). V was shortened by 1 base and J by 4 bases, with 4 bases between the two germline ends. CDR3 residues: CASSLDSTEAFF. Here the CDR3 DNA reads TGTGCCAGCAGCTTAGATAGCACTGAAGCTTTCTTT.

This chain connects TRBV6-5 to TRBJ2-7, with TRBD2 as a possible D gene (7 bases). The CDR3 covers 15 residues. V lost 6 bases, J lost 0 bases, and 15 bases lay in between. CDR1 is MNHEY, CDR2 SVGAGI, per germline. The CDR3: CASRPRGARSYEQYF. In nucleotides, the CDR3 is TGTGCCAGCAGACCACGGGGGGCCCGCTCCTACGAGCAGTACTTC.

This chain uses TRBV30 with TRBJ2-3; no clear D gene. This CDR3 contains 12 residues. Germline V gene data show CDR1 as GTSNPN and CDR2 as SVGIG (reference sequence). V was clipped by 2 bases and J by 3 bases, with 6 bases between them. The CDR3 region has the DNA TGTGCCTGGAGTATAGCTACAGATACGCAGTATTTT. Translated, it gives CAWSIATDTQYF.

The rearrangement uses TRBV6-1 and TRBJ1-2; possible D gene TRBD1, 5 bases. The germline CDR1 and CDR2 sequences are MNHNS and SASEGT. This CDR3 region has 11 residues. Trimming removed 9 bases at V and 4 bases at J, with 9 bases between. As DNA, the CDR3 is TGTGCCAGTCAGGGCGGCTATGGCTACACCTTC. Translation gives CASQGGYGYTF.

The V and J genes are TRBV28 and TRBJ2-1, with 7 bases identical to TRBD1. With 5 bases clipped from V and 15 bases from J, the junction kept 7 bases outside the gene matches. Germline assignment: CDR1 MDHEN and CDR2 SYDVKM. The length of the CDR3 is 11 residues. The chain's CDR3 is CASSLGTAAFF. CDR3 sequence (DNA): TGTGCCAGCAGTCTAGGGACAGCGGCGTTCTTC.

This clone was seen just once. The chain is built from TRBV28 and TRBJ1-5; D unclear. V lost 7 bases and J lost 0, with 10 bases in between. CDR1 is MDHEN and CDR2 is SYDVKM in the germline V gene. The CDR3 totals 14 residues. This chain's CDR3 is CASNPPGSNQPQHF. The CDR3 DNA reads as TGTGCCAGCAACCCCCCCGGTAGCAATCAGCCCCAGCATTTT.

J is TRBJ2-1 and V is TRBV5-1; D remains ambiguous. Trimming left V 3 bases short and J 9 bases short, with 19 bases between. The CDR3 is made up of 15 amino acids. Germline loops: CDR1 SGHRS, CDR2 YFSETQ. CDR3 protein: CASSSRRLGSGEQFF. Here the CDR3 DNA reads TGCGCCAGCAGCTCCCGACGGTTGGGCTCCGGTGAGCAGTTCTTC.

The rearrangement links TRBV5-1 to TRBJ2-2; no clear D. The CDR3 loop spans 11 amino acids. The V and J ends lost 3 bases and 5 bases respectively, with 2 bases between them. In germline, CDR1 is SGHRS, CDR2 YFSETQ. The CDR3 nucleotides are TGCGCCAGCAGCTCTACCGGGGAGCTGTTTTTT. Translation gives CASSSTGELFF.